The present TCR beta chain was sequenced within a study of cytomegalovirus exposure and HLA in healthy donors. 13 Jbeta primers and 60 Vbeta primers were used for the PCR. Repertoires were generated with immunoSEQ multiplex PCR, while TCRdb's copy carries only in-frame clones and drops some. The sample yields 150,000 to 200,000 clones, 75% to 80% seen once. Looked up from germline, CDR1 is LNHDA and CDR2 is SQIVND (reference sequence). V gave up 9 bases and J gave up 0 bases, with 15 bases separating them. The CDR3 has 16 residues. The chain carries TRBV19 and TRBJ1-6; perhaps TRBD1 as D (6 bases). The receptor comes from a woman aged 30 to 39 in good health and CMV-seropositive. The sample taken for sequencing was PBMCs. The CDR3, as DNA: TGTGCCAGCCGAGACAGGTCCTTCTCCTATAATTCACCCCTCCACTTT. It yields the protein CASRDRSFSYNSPLHF.